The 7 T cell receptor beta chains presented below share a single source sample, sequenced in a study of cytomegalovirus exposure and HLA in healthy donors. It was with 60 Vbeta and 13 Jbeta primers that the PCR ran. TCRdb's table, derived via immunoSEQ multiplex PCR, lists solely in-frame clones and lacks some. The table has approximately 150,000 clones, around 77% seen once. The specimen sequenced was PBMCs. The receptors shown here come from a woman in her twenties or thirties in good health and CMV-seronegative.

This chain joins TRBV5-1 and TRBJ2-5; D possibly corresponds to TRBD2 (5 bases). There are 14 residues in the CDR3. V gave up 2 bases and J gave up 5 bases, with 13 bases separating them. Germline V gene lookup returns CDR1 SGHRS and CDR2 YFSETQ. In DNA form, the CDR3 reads TGCGCCAGCAGCTTCGGGAACAGTCGGGAGACCCAGTACTTC. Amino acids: CASSFGNSRETQYF.

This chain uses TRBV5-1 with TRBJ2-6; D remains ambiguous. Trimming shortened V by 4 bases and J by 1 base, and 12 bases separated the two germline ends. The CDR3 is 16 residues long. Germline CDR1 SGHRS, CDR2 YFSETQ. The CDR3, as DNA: TGCGCCAGCAGCCCTCCGACGGGTTCTGGGGCCAACGTCCTGACTTTC. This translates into CASSPPTGSGANVLTF. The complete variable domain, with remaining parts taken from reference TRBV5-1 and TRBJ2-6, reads KAGVTQTPRYLIKTRGQQVTLSCSPISGHRSVSWYQQTPGQGLQFLFEYFSETQRNKGNFPGRFSGRQFSNSRSEMNVSTLELGDSALYLCASSPPTGSGANVLTFGAGSRLTVL.

CDR3 nucleotides: TGTGCCAGCAGCCCGGGACAGGGGGCAGCTTGGGACACTGAAGCTTTCTTT. This sequence encodes CASSPGQGAAWDTEAFF. The chain uses TRBV27 and TRBJ1-1, with 12 nucleotides matching TRBD1. CDR3 length equals 17 residues. Trimming cost V 6 bases and J 3 bases; bases outside gene matches: 11. CDR1 is MNHEY, CDR2 SMNVEV, per germline (reference sequence).

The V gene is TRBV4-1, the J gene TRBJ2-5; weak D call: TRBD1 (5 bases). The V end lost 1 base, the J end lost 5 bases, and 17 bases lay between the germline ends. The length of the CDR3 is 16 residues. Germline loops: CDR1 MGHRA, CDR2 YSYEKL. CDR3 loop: CASSQGGHGAGETQYF. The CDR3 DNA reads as TGCGCCAGCAGCCAAGGAGGCCATGGAGCAGGGGAGACCCAGTACTTC.

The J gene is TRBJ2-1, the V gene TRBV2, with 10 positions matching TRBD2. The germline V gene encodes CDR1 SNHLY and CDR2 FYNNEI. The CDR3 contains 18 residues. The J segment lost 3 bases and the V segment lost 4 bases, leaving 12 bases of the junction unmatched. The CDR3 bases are TGTGCCAGCAGTGTAGGGCTAGCGGGAGATTGGGGCTACAATGAGCAGTTCTTC. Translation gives CASSVGLAGDWGYNEQFF.

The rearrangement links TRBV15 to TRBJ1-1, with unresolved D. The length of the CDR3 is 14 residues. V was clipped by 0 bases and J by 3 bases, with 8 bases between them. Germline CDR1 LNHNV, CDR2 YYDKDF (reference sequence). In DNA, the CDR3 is TGTGCCACCAGCAGAGAAGGAGGAGACACTGAAGCTTTCTTT. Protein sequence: CATSREGGDTEAFF.

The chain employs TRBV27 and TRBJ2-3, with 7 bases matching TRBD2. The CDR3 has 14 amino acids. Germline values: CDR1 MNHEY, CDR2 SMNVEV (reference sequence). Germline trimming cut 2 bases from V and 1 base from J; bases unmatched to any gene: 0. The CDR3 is CASSLLAGTDTQYF. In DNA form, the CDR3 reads TGTGCCAGCAGTTTACTAGCGGGCACAGATACGCAGTATTTT.